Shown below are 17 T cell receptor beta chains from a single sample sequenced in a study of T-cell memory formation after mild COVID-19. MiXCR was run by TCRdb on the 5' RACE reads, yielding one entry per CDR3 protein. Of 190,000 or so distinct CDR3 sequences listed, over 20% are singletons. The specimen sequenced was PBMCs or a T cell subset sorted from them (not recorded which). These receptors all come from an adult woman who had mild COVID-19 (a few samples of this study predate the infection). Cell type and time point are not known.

The CDR3 DNA follows: TGCAGTGCTCCGTATCCCGGGACAGGAACCGGGGTGCAGTACTTC. As protein: CSAPYPGTGTGVQYF. The V and J genes are TRBV20-1 and TRBJ2-7; 8 positions agree with TRBD1. The CDR3 runs 15 residues. Germline-derived CDR1 and CDR2 are DFQATT and SNEGSKA (reference sequence). The ends lost 5 bases at V and 9 bases at J; junction bases unmatched: 18.

CDR3 loop: CASSLGTGSSGANVLTF. As DNA, the CDR3 is TGTGCCAGCAGCTTAGGGACAGGGAGCTCTGGGGCCAACGTCCTGACTTTC. The chain carries TRBV7-6 and TRBJ2-6, with 8 positions matching TRBD1. CDR1 and CDR2 (germline): SGHVS, FNYEAQ. V shed 1 base, J shed 0 bases, and the junction held 2 bases outside the gene matches. CDR3 size: 17 residues. Full variable domain (outside the CDR3, taken from reference TRBV7-6 and TRBJ2-6): GAGVSQSPRYKVTKRGQDVALRCDPISGHVSLYWYRQALGQGPEFLTYFNYEAQQDKSGLPNDRFSAERPEGSISTLTIQRTEQRDSAMYRCASSLGTGSSGANVLTFGAGSRLTVL.

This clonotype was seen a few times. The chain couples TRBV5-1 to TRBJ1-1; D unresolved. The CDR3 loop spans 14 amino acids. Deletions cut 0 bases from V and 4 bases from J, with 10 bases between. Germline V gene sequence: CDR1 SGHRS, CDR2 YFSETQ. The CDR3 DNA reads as TGCGCCAGCAGCTTGGCCTTCGGGGTCACTGAAGCTTTCTTT. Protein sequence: CASSLAFGVTEAFF.

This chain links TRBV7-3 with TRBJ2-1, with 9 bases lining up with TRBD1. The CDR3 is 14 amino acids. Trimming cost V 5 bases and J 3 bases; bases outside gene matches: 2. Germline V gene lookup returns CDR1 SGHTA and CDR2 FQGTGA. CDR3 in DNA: TGTGCCAGCAGCAGGACAGGGGACTACAATGAGCAGTTCTTC. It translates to CASSRTGDYNEQFF.

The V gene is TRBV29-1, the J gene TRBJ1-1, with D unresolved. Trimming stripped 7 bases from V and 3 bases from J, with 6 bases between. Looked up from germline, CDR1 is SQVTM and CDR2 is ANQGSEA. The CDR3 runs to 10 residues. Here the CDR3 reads CSGLDTEAFF. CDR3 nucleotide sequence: TGCAGCGGACTTGACACTGAAGCTTTCTTT.

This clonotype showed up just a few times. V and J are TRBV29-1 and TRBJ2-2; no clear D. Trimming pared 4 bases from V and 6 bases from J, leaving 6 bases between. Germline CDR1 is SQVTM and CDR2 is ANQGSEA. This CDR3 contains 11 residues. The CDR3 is CSVAPSGELFF. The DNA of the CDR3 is TGCAGCGTTGCTCCGTCCGGGGAGCTGTTTTTT.

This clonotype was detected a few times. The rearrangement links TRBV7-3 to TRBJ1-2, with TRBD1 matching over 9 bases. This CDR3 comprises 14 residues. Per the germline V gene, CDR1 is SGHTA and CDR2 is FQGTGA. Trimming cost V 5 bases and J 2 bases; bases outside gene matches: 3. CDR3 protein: CASSPTGGNYGYTF. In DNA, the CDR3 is TGTGCCAGCAGCCCGACAGGGGGGAACTATGGCTACACCTTC.

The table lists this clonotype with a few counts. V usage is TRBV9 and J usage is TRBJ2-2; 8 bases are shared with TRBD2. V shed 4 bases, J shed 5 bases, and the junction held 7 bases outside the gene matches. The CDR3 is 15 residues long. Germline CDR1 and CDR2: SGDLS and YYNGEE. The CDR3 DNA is TGTGCCAGCAGCCCGGGAGGGCCGGGAACCGGGGAGCTGTTTTTT. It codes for CASSPGGPGTGELFF.

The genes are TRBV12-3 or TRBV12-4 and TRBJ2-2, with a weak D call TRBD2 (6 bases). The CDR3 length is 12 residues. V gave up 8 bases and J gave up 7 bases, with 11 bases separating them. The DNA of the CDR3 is TGTGCCAGCGGAGGGCCGGGCGGGGAGCTGTTTTTT. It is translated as CASGGPGGELFF.

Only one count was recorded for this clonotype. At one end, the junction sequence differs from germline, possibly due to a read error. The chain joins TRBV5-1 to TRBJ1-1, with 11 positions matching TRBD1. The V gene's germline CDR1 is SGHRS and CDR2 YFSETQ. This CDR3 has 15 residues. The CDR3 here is CASRLGTGGIDEAFF. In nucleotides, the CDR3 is TGCGCCAGCAGATTGGGGACAGGGGGAATCGATGAAGCTTTCTTT.

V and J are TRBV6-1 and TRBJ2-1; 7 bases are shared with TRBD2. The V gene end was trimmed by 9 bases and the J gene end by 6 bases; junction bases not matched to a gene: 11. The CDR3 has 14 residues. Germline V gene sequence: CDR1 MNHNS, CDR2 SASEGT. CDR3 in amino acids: CARTGTKNTNEQFF. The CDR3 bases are TGTGCCAGGACCGGGACTAAGAATACCAATGAGCAGTTCTTC.

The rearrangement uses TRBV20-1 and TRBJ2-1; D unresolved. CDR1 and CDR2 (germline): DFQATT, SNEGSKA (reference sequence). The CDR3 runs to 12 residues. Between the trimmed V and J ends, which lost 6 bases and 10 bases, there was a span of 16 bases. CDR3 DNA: TGCAGTGCCCGTGGTGGGATTAACGAGCAGTTCTTC. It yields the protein CSARGGINEQFF.

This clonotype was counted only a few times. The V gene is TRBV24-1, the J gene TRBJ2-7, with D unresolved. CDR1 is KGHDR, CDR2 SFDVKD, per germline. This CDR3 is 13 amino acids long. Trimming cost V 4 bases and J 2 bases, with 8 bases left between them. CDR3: CATSDPHTYEQYF. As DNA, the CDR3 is TGTGCCACCAGTGACCCCCATACCTACGAGCAGTACTTC.

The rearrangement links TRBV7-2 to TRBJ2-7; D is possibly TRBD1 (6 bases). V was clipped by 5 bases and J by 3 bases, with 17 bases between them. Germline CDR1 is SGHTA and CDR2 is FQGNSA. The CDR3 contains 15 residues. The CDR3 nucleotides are TGTGCCAGCAGCACAGACAGGCCTCCATACTACGAGCAGTACTTC. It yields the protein CASSTDRPPYYEQYF. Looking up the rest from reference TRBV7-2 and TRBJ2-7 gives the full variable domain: GAGVSQSPSNKVTEKGKDVELRCDPISGHTALYWYRQSLGQGLEFLIYFQGNSAPDKSGLPSDRFSAERTGGSVSTLTIQRTQQEDSAVYLCASSTDRPPYYEQYFGPGTRLTVT.

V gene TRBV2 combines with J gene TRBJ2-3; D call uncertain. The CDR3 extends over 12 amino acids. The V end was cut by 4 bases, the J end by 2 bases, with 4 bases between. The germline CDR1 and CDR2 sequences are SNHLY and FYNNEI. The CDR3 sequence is CASSGYTDTQYF. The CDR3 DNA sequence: TGTGCCAGCAGTGGTTACACAGATACGCAGTATTTT.

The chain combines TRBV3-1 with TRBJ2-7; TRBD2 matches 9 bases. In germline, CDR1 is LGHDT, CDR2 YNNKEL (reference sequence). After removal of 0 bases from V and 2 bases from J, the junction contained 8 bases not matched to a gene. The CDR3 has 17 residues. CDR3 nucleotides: TGTGCCAGCAGCCAAGATCCGGGCGGGGGGGCAACCTACGAGCAGTACTTC. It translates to CASSQDPGGGATYEQYF.

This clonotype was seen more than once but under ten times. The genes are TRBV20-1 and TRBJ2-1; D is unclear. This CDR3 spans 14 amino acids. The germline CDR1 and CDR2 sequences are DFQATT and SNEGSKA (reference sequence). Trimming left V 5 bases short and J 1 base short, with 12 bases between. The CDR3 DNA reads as TGCAGTGCTGCGTCATCCTTTTCCTACAATGAGCAGTTCTTC. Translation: CSAASSFSYNEQFF.